This TCR beta chain derives from a study of Ad26.COV2.S vaccination and SARS-CoV-2 variants. The data were produced by immunoSEQ multiplex PCR, yet TCRdb's version contains in-frame clones alone and is incomplete. Seen here are about 680,000 clones, 70% to 90% observed once, and the top ten hold approximately 1.5%. Overall study findings and caveats: Researchers cautioned that TCR breadth and depth analyses may have underestimated total T cell responses. Relative to placebo recipients, vaccine recipients exhibited elevated spike-specific TCR breadth.

The treatment: about 20 received Ad26.COV2.S at low or high dose, single or two shots; about 5 received placebo; per-sample allocation not given. Day 63 after the first vaccine or placebo injection was the time point for sampling. This clone turned up a few times. Its cognate antigen is unknown. Per germline, CDR1 SNHLY and CDR2 FYNNEI. This CDR3 has 13 amino acids. V shed 5 bases, J shed 6 bases, and the junction held 2 bases outside the gene matches. The sample was peripheral blood, taken in a trial of Ad26.COV2.S vaccine versus placebo. This chain uses TRBV2 with TRBJ2-7; 12 bases map to TRBD2. The receptor was isolated from a person between 18 and 65 years old who received the Ad26.COV2.S COVID-19 vaccine or a placebo. The CDR3 bases are TGTGCCAGCAGTCGACTAGCGGGAGTCGAGCAGTACTTC. Amino acids: CASSRLAGVEQYF. Supplemented by reference TRBV2 and TRBJ2-7, the full variable domain reads EPEVTQTPSHQVTQMGQEVILRCVPISNHLYFYWYRQILGQKVEFLVSFYNNEISEKSEIFDDQFSVERPDGSNFTLKIRSTKLEDSAMYFCASSRLAGVEQYFGPGTRLTVT.